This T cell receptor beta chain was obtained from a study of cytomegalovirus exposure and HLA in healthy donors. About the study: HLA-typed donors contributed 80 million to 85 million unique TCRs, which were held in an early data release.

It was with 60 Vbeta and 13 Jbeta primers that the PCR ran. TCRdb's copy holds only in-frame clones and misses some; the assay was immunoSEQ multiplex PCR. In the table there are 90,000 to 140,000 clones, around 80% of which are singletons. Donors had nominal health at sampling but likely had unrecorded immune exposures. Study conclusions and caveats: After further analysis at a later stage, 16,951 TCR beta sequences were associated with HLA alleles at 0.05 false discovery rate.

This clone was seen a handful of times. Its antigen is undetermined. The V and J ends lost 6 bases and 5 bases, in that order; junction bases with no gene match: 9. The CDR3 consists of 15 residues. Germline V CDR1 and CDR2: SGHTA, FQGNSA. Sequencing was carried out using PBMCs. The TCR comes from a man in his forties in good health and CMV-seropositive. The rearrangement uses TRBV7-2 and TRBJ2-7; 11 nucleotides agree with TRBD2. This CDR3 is CASRRRLAGKDEQYF. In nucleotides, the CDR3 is TGTGCCAGCAGGCGTCGACTAGCGGGAAAAGACGAGCAGTACTTC. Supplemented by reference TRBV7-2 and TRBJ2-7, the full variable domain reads GAGVSQSPSNKVTEKGKDVELRCDPISGHTALYWYRQSLGQGLEFLIYFQGNSAPDKSGLPSDRFSAERTGGSVSTLTIQRTQQEDSAVYLCASRRRLAGKDEQYFGPGTRLTVT.